These 9 T cell receptor beta chains came from one sample sequenced in a study of blood T cell repertoires in COVID-19. Sequencing used immunoSEQ multiplex PCR; TCRdb keeps in-frame clones, though not all of them. The table shows about 50,000 clones, with roughly 87% occurring only once. Sequenced material: peripheral blood. The receptor set was obtained from a human donor with active COVID-19. The donor label of this sample is uncertain.

The chain employs TRBV6-5 and TRBJ2-5, with a tentative D call TRBD1 (6 bases). The CDR3 loop spans 15 amino acids. V lost 2 bases, J lost 4 bases, and 14 bases lay in between. The V gene's germline CDR1 is MNHEY and CDR2 SVGAGI. In nucleotides, the CDR3 is TGTGCCAGCAGTTACGGGGGCCCTCCCACAGAGACCCAGTACTTC. Translation: CASSYGGPPTETQYF.

The chain uses TRBV9 and TRBJ2-1; perhaps TRBD2 as D (6 bases). The length of the CDR3 is 14 residues. V was cut by 0 bases and J by 6 bases, with 10 bases left in between. CDR1 is SGDLS, CDR2 YYNGEE, per germline. CDR3 residues: CASSVGASVNEQFF. The CDR3 nucleotides read TGTGCCAGCAGCGTAGGCGCTAGCGTCAATGAGCAGTTCTTC. Together with reference TRBV9 and TRBJ2-1, the CDR3 gives the full variable domain: DSGVTQTPKHLITATGQRVTLRCSPRSGDLSVYWYQQSLDQGLQFLIQYYNGEERAKGNILERFSAQQFPDLHSELNLSSLELGDSALYFCASSVGASVNEQFFGPGTRLTVL.

The V gene is TRBV3-1 (or the pseudogene TRBV3-2), the J gene TRBJ1-2, with TRBD1 as a possible D gene (6 bases). Deletions cut 0 bases from V and 6 bases from J, with 14 bases between. Germline loops: CDR1 LGHDT, CDR2 YNNKEL (reference sequence). There are 15 residues in the CDR3. The CDR3 loop reads CASSQDMGGGNGYTF. The CDR3 nucleotides are TGTGCCAGCAGCCAAGATATGGGAGGGGGAAATGGCTACACCTTC.

V gene TRBV18 combines with J gene TRBJ2-5; a weak D match, TRBD2 (6 bases). This CDR3 contains 16 residues. V lost 1 base and J lost 2, with 14 bases in between. Germline values: CDR1 KGHSH, CDR2 LQKENI. The chain's CDR3 is CASSPRGWGVQETQYF. DNA for the CDR3: TGTGCCAGCTCACCACGGGGCTGGGGGGTTCAAGAGACCCAGTACTTC.

The J gene is TRBJ1-1, the V gene TRBV6-2 or TRBV6-3, with TRBD1 identical over 7 bases. V shed 4 bases, J shed 5 bases, and the junction held 7 bases outside the gene matches. Germline-derived CDR1 and CDR2 are MNHEY and SVGEGT. CDR3 length: 14 residues. CDR3 nucleotides: TGTGCCAGCAGTTCAAAGGGGGCAGGAACTGAAGCTTTCTTT. This sequence encodes CASSSKGAGTEAFF.

The gene calls are TRBV12-3 or TRBV12-4 and TRBJ2-7; D remains ambiguous. The V and J ends lost 0 bases and 5 bases respectively, with 8 bases between them. CDR3 length: 13 residues. CDR3: CASSLARIHEQYF. The CDR3 DNA reads TGTGCCAGCAGTTTAGCGAGGATACACGAGCAGTACTTC.

This chain joins TRBV19 and TRBJ1-5; 8 bases are a match to TRBD1. This CDR3 is built from 15 residues. The J segment lost 5 bases and the V segment lost 1 base, leaving 4 bases of the junction unmatched. Germline V gene lookup returns CDR1 LNHDA and CDR2 SQIVND (reference sequence). This CDR3 reads CASSIVDRADQPQHF. DNA for the CDR3: TGTGCCAGTAGTATAGTGGACAGGGCAGATCAGCCCCAGCATTTT.

The rearrangement uses TRBV5-5 and TRBJ2-1; TRBD2 might be the D (6 bases). Trimming removed 0 bases from V and 2 bases from J, with 9 bases in between. This CDR3 is built from 15 residues. CDR1 is SGHKS and CDR2 is YYEKEE in the germline V gene (reference sequence). CDR3 coding DNA: TGTGCCAGCAGCTTGGAATGGGGGGCCTACAATGAGCAGTTCTTC. This translates into CASSLEWGAYNEQFF.

This chain connects TRBV10-3 to TRBJ1-4, with TRBD1 identical over 11 bases. Germline V gene lookup returns CDR1 ENHRY and CDR2 SYGVKD. The CDR3 is made up of 15 amino acids. The junction had 4 bases not matched to a gene; V was cut back by 2 bases and J by 8 bases. The CDR3, as DNA: TGTGCCATCAGTGAGACCGGGACAGGGGGAGAAAAACTGTTTTTT. Protein product: CAISETGTGGEKLFF.